This passage covers 8 T cell receptor beta chains from one sample sequenced in a study of blood T cell repertoires in COVID-19. Method: immunoSEQ multiplex PCR; TCRdb's copy keeps in-frame clones and lacks some. The sample includes around 110,000 clones, roughly nine tenths of them seen just once. The sample taken for sequencing was peripheral blood. The receptors come from a human donor with active COVID-19. The donor label of this sample is uncertain.

The chain employs TRBV19 and TRBJ1-4; D is unclear. The CDR3 is 15 residues long. Germline V CDR1 and CDR2: LNHDA, SQIVND (reference sequence). V gave up 1 base and J gave up 7 bases, with 13 bases separating them. CDR3 loop: CASSIAPPTGEKLFF. The CDR3 nucleotides read TGTGCCAGTAGTATAGCTCCTCCAACGGGTGAAAAACTGTTTTTT.

The rearrangement uses TRBV10-3 and TRBJ1-2; D unclear. Trimming left V 4 bases short and J 1 base short, with 7 bases between. Germline loops: CDR1 ENHRY, CDR2 SYGVKD. This CDR3 has 13 residues. The CDR3 DNA is TGTGCCATCAGTGGCGGCCTTAACTATGGCTACACCTTC. This gives the protein CAISGGLNYGYTF.

The rearrangement links TRBV9 to TRBJ2-3; TRBD2 aligns across 8 bases. The CDR3 is 16 residues long. Germline-derived CDR1 and CDR2 are SGDLS and YYNGEE. With V trimmed by 3 bases and J by 3 bases, 9 bases remained unmatched. CDR3 sequence: CASSGHRGGSTDTQYF. In nucleotides, the CDR3 is TGTGCCAGCAGCGGTCACCGGGGGGGCTCTACAGATACGCAGTATTTT.

The chain is built from TRBV18 and TRBJ1-5; the D is unclear. V gave up 2 bases and J gave up 0 bases, with 11 bases separating them. Germline loops: CDR1 KGHSH, CDR2 LQKENI. This CDR3 is 16 amino acids long. CDR3 sequence reads: CASSPGGPTSNQPQHF. The CDR3 DNA follows: TGTGCCAGCTCACCAGGCGGTCCGACTAGCAATCAGCCCCAGCATTTT.

The chain recombines TRBV29-1 with TRBJ2-2, with 10 bases lining up with TRBD1. The CDR3 is 13 residues long. Trimming removed 8 bases from V and 3 bases from J; junction bases left unmatched: 3. Germline lookup yields CDR1 SQVTM and CDR2 ANQGSEA. The CDR3 nucleotides are TGCAGCACCGGGACAGGGGACACCGGGGAGCTGTTTTTT. Encoded protein: CSTGTGDTGELFF.

Only one count was recorded for this clone. A junction end diverges from the germline sequence, so it may reflect a read error. This chain links TRBV18 with TRBJ1-3; unclear D gene. In germline, CDR1 is KGHSH, CDR2 LQKENI. The CDR3 is 15 residues long. DNA of the CDR3: TGTGCCAGCTTACCAAATCCTACCTCTGGAAACACCATATATTTT. It is translated as CASLPNPTSGNTIYF. The full variable domain, in which reference TRBV18 and TRBJ1-3 provide the parts outside the CDR3, is NAGVMQNPRHLVRRRGQEARLRCSPMKGHSHVYWYRQLPEEGLKFMVYLQKENIIDESGMPKERFSAEFPKEGPSILRIQQVVRGDSAAYFCASLPNPTSGNTIYFGEGSWLTVV.

V and J are TRBV4-1 and TRBJ2-1; the match to TRBD1 covers 9 bases. The V segment lost 2 bases and the J segment 4 bases; nucleotides outside the gene matches: 6. Germline CDR1 and CDR2: MGHRA and YSYEKL. The CDR3 is 16 residues long. The CDR3 loop is CASSQFGTGNYNEQFF. The CDR3 region has the DNA TGCGCCAGCAGCCAATTCGGGACAGGGAATTACAATGAGCAGTTCTTC.

The chain joins TRBV3-1 (or the pseudogene TRBV3-2) to TRBJ1-1; D remains ambiguous. CDR3 length equals 14 residues. Per germline, CDR1 LGHDT and CDR2 YNNKEL (reference sequence). The ends were cut back, 4 bases at V and 0 bases at J, with 9 bases in the middle. CDR3 in DNA: TGTGCCAGCAGCCTGGGCAGTTTGAACACTGAAGCTTTCTTT. This encodes CASSLGSLNTEAFF.